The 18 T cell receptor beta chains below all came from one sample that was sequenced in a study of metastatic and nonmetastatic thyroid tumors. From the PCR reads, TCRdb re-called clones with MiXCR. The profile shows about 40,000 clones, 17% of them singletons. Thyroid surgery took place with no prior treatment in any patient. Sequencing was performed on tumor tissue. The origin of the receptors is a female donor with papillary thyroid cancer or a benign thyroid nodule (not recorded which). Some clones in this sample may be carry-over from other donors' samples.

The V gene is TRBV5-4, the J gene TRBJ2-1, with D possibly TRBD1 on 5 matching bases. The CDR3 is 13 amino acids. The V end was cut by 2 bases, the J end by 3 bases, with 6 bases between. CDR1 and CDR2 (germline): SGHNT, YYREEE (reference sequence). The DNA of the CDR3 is TGTGCCAGCAGCTTTGACAGCTACAATGAGCAGTTCTTC. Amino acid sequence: CASSFDSYNEQFF.

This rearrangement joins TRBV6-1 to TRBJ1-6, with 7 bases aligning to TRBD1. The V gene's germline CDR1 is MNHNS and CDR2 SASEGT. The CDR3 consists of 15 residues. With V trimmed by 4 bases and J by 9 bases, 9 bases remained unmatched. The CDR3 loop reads CASSAATGSSSPLHF. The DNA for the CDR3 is TGTGCCAGCAGTGCGGCGACAGGGTCTAGTTCACCCCTCCACTTT.

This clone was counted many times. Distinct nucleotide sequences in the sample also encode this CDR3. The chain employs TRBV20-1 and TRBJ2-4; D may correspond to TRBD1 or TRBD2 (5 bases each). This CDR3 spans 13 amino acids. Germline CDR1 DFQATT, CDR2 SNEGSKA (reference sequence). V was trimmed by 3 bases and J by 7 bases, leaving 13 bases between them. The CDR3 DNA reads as TGCAGTGCTAGGGGGGTGTACGGGAACATTCAGTACTTC. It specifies CSARGVYGNIQYF.

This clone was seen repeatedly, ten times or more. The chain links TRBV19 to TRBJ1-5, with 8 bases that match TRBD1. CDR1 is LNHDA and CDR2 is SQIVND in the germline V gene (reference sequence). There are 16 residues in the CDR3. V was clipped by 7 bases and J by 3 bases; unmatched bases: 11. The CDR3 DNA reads TGTGCCAGTAAGGGTGACGTGACAGGGGTCAATCAGCCCCAGCATTTT. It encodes CASKGDVTGVNQPQHF.

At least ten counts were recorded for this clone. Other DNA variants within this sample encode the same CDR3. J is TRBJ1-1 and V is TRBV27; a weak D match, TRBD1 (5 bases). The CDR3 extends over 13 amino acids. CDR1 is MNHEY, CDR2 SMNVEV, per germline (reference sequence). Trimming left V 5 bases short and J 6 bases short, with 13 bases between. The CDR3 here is CASSPKRDAEAFF. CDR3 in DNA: TGTGCCAGCAGTCCTAAAAGGGACGCTGAAGCTTTCTTT.

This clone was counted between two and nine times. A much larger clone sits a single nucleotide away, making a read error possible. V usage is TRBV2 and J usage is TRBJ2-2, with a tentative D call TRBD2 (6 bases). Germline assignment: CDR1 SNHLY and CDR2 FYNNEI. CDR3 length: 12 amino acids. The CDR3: CVIPKRVGELFF. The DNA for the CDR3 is TGTGTCATCCCAAAGCGGGTCGGGGAGCTGTTTTTT.

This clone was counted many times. CDR3 in amino acids: CASREQGRDEQFF. The CDR3, as DNA: TGTGCCAGCAGGGAACAGGGGAGGGATGAGCAGTTCTTC. The genes are TRBV27 and TRBJ2-1; perhaps D is TRBD1 or TRBD2 (7 bases each). Germline V gene sequence: CDR1 MNHEY, CDR2 SMNVEV (reference sequence). V gave up 6 bases and J gave up 8 bases, with 14 bases separating them. The CDR3 has 13 amino acids.

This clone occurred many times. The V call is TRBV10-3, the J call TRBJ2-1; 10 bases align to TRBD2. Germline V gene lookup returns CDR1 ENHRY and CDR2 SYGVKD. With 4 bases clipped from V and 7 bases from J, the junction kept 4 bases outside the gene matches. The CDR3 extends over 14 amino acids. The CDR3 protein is CAISGVAGGNEQFF. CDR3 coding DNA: TGTGCCATCAGTGGAGTAGCGGGAGGTAATGAGCAGTTCTTC.

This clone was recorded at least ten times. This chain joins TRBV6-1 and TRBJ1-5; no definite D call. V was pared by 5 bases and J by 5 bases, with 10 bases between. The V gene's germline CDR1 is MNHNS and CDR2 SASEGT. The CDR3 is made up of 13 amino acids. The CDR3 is CASSSTSDQPQHF. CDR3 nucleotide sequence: TGTGCCAGCAGTTCGACATCAGATCAGCCCCAGCATTTT.

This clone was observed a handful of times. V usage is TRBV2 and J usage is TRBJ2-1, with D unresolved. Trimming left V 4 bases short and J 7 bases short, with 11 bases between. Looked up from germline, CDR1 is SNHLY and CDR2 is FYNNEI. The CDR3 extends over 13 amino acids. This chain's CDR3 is CASSATLYNEQFF. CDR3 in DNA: TGTGCCAGCAGTGCTACACTCTATAATGAGCAGTTCTTC.

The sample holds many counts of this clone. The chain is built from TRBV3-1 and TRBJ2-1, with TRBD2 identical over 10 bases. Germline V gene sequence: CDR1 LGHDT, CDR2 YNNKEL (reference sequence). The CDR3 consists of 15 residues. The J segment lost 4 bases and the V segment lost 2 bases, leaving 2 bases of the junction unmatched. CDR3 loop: CASSQFSGRYNEQFF. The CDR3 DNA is TGTGCCAGCAGCCAATTTAGCGGGAGGTACAATGAGCAGTTCTTC.

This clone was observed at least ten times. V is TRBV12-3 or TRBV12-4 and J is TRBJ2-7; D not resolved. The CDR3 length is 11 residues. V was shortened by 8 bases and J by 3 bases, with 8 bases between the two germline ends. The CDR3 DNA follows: TGTGCCAGCGGTGAGGACTACGAGCAGTACTTC. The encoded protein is CASGEDYEQYF.

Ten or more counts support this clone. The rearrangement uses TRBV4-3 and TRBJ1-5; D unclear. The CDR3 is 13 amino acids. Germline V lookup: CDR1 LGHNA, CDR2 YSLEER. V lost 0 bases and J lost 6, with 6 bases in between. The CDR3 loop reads CASSQDRRQPQHF. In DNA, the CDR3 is TGCGCCAGCAGCCAAGATCGACGTCAGCCCCAGCATTTT.

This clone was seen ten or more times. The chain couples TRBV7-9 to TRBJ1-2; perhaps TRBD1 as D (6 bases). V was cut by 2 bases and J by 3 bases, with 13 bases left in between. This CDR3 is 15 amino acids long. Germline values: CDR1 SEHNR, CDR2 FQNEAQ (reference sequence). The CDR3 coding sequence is TGTGCCAGCAGCTTAACCGGGGGCTCGGACTATGGCTACACCTTC. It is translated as CASSLTGGSDYGYTF.

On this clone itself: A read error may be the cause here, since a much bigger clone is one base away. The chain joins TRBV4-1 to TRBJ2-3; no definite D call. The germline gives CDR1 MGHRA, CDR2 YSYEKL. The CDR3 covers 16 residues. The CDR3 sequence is CTSSQDWGTSTDTQYF. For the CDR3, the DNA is TGCACCAGCAGCCAAGATTGGGGAACTAGCACAGATACGCAGTATTTT.

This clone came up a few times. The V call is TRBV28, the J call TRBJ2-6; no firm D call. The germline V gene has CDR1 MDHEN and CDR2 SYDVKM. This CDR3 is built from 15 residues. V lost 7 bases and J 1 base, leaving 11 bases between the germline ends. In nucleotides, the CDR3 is TGTGCCAGCATCCCTATTGGGTCTGGGGCCAACGTCCTGACTTTC. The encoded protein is CASIPIGSGANVLTF.

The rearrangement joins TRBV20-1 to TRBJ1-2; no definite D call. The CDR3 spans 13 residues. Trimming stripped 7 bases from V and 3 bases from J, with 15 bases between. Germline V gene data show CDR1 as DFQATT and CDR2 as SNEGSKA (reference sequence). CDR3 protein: CSVPGGVYYGYTF. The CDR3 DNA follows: TGCAGTGTTCCGGGTGGGGTCTACTATGGCTACACCTTC.

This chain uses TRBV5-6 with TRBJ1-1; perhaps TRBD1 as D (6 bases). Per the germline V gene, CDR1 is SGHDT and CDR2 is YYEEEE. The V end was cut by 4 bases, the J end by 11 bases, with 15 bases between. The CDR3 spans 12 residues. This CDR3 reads CASSPRGQFAFF. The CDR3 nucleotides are TGTGCCAGCAGCCCACGAGGACAGTTTGCTTTCTTT.